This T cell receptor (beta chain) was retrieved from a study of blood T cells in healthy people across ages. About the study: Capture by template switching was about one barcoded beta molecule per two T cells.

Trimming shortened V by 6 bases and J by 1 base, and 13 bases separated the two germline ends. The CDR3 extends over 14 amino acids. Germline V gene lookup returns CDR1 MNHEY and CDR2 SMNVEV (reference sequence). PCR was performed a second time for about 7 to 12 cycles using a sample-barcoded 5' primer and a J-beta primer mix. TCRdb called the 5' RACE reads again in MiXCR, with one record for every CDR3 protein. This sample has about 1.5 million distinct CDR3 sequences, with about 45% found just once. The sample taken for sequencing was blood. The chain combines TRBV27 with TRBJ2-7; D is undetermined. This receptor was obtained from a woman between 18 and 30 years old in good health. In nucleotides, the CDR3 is TGTGCCAGCAGAGACCTCAGCAGGTCCTACGAGCAGTACTTC. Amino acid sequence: CASRDLSRSYEQYF.